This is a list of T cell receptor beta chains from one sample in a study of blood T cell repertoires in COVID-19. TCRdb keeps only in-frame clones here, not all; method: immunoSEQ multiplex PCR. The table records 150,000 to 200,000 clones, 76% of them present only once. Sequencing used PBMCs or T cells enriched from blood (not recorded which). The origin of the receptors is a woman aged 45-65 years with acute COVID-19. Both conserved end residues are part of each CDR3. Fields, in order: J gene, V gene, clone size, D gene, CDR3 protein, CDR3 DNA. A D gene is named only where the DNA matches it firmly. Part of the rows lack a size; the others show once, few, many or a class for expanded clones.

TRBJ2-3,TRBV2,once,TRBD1,CASRVRTGNTDTQYF,TGTGCCAGCAGGGTACGGACAGGGAACACAGATACGCAGTATTTT
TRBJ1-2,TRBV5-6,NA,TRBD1,CASSSTGTNYGYTF,TGTGCCAGCAGCTCGACAGGGACTAACTATGGCTACACCTTC
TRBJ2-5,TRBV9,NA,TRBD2,CASSARAGGLQETQYF,TGTGCCAGCAGCGCCCGGGCGGGGGGCCTCCAAGAGACCCAGTACTTC
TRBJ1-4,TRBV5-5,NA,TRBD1,CASSGTGVLNEKLFF,TGTGCCAGCAGCGGGACAGGGGTCCTGAATGAAAAACTGTTTTTT
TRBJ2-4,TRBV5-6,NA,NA,CASSHTGLGAKNIQYF,TGTGCCAGCAGCCACACAGGGCTAGGAGCCAAAAACATTCAGTACTTC
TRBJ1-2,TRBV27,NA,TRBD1,CASSRQGGPVGYGYTF,TGTGCCAGCAGCCGACAGGGGGGCCCGGTCGGCTATGGCTACACCTTC
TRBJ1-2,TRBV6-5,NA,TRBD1,CASSTLTGYGYTF,TGTGCCAGCAGTACACTGACAGGGTATGGCTACACCTTC
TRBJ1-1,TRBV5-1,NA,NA,CASSPQGIPEAFF,TGCGCCAGTAGCCCTCAGGGTATCCCTGAAGCTTTCTTT
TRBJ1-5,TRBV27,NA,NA,CASSLEAGDQPQHF,TGTGCCAGCAGTTTAGAGGCCGGGGATCAGCCCCAGCATTTT
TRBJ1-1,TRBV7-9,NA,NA,CASSHDRGAEAFF,TGTGCCAGCAGCCACGACCGGGGGGCTGAAGCTTTCTTT
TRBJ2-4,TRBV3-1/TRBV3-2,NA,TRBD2,CASSQTRTSGELAKNIQYF,TGTGCCAGCAGCCAAACCCGGACTAGCGGGGAACTAGCCAAAAACATTCAGTACTTC
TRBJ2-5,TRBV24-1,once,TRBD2,CATSDQRLAGKETQYF,TGTGCCACCAGTGACCAGAGACTAGCGGGGAAAGAGACCCAGTACTTC
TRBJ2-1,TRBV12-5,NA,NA,CASGFRNEQFF,TGTGCTAGTGGTTTCCGCAATGAGCAGTTCTTC
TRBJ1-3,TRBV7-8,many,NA,CASNTGYGNTIYF,TGTGCCAGCAATACAGGGTACGGAAACACCATATATTTT
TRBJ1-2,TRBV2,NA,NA,CASTRSARESGYTF,TGTGCCAGCACCCGAAGCGCTCGGGAATCGGGCTACACCTTC
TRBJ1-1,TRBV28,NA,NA,CASSPSLTEDTEAFF,TGTGCCAGCAGCCCCTCCTTGACGGAGGACACTGAAGCTTTCTTT
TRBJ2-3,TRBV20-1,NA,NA,CSASRGGTDTQYF,TGCAGTGCTAGTAGGGGGGGGACAGATACGCAGTATTTT
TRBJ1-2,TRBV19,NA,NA,CASSTTTGFGYGYTF,TGTGCCAGTAGTACTACTACAGGGTTCGGCTATGGCTACACCTTC
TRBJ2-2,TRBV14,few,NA,CASSQRPPGLGAAGELFF,TGTGCCAGCAGCCAACGGCCCCCCGGATTGGGGGCAGCCGGGGAGCTGTTTTTT
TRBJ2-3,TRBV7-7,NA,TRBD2,CASSLASGGVTDTQYF,TGTGCTAGCAGCTTGGCTAGCGGGGGGGTGACAGATACGCAGTATTTT
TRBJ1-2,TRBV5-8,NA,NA,CASSLLYVGGSNYGYTF,TGTGCCAGCAGCCTGTTATATGTTGGGGGGTCTAACTATGGCTACACCTTC
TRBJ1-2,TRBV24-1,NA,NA,CATSDLGTRSFTSGYTF,TGTGCCACCAGTGATTTGGGAACCAGGTCATTCACTAGTGGCTACACCTTC
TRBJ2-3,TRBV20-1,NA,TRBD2,CSALVGTSQHF,TGCAGTGCTTTGGTCGGGACTAGTCAACATTTT